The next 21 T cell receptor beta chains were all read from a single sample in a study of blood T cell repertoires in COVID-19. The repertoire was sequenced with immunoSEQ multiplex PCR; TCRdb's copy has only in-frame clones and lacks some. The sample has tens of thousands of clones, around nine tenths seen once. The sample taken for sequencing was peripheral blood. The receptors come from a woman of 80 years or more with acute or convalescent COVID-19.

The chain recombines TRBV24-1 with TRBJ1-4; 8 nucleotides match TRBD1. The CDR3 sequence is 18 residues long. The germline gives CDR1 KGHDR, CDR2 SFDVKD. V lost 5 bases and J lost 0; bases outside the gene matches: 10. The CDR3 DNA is TGTGCCACCAGTGCCCGGACAGGGAAATTAGCAACTAATGAAAAACTGTTTTTT. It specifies CATSARTGKLATNEKLFF.

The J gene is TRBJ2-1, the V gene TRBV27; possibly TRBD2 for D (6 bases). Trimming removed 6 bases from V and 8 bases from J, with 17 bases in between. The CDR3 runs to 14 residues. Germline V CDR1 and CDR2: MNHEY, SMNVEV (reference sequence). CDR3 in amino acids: CASSRSRLVDEQFF. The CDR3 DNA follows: TGTGCCAGCAGCCGCTCCCGACTAGTCGATGAGCAGTTCTTC.

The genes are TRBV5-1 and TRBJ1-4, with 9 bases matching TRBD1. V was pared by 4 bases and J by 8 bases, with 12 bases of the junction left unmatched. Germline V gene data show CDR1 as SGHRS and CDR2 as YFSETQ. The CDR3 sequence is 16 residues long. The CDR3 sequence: CASSPGTGIFDEKLFF. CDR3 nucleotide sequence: TGCGCCAGCAGCCCCGGGACAGGGATCTTTGACGAAAAACTGTTTTTT.

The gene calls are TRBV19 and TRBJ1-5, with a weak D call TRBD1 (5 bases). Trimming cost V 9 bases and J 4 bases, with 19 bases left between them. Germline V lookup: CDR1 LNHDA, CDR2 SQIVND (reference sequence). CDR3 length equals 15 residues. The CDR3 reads CASQGSREGNQPQHF. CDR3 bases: TGTGCCAGCCAGGGAAGCAGGGAGGGAAATCAGCCCCAGCATTTT.

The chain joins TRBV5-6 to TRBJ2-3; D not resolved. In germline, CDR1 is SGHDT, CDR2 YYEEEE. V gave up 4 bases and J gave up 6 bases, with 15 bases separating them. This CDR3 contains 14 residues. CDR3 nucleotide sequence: TGTGCCAGCAGCACCCCTTCGGCCGGGGATACGCAGTATTTT. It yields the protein CASSTPSAGDTQYF.

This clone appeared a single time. CDR3 protein: CASSGSAGNTIYF. The CDR3 region has the DNA TGTGCCAGCAGCGGGTCAGCTGGAAACACCATATATTTT. The chain combines TRBV12-3 or TRBV12-4 with TRBJ1-3; D remains unclear. The CDR3 consists of 13 residues. Trimming took 6 bases from V and 2 from J, leaving 8 bases between them.

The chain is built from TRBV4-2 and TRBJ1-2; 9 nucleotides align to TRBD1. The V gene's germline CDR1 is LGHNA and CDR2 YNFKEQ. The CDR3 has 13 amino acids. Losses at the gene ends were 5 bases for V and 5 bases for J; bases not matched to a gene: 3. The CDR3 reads CASSRTGEYGYTF. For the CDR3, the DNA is TGTGCCAGCAGCAGGACAGGGGAGTATGGCTACACCTTC.

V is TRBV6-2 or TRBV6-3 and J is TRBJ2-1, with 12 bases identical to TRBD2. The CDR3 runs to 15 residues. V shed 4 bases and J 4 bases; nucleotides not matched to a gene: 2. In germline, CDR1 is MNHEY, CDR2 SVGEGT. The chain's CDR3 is CASSSGLAGYNEQFF. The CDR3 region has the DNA TGTGCCAGCAGTTCCGGACTAGCGGGGTACAATGAGCAGTTCTTC.

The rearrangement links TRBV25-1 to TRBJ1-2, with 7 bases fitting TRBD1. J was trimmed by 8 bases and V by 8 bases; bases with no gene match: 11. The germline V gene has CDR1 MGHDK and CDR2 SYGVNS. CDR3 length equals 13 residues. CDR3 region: CASFSGQPAGYTF. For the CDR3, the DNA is TGTGCCAGCTTCTCGGGACAGCCAGCGGGCTACACCTTC.

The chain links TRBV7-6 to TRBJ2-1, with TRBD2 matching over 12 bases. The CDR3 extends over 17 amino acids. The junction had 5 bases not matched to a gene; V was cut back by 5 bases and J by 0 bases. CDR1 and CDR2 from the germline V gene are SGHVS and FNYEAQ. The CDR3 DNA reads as TGTGCCAGCAGCGTTCCGACTAGCGGGAGCTCCTACAATGAGCAGTTCTTC. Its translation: CASSVPTSGSSYNEQFF.

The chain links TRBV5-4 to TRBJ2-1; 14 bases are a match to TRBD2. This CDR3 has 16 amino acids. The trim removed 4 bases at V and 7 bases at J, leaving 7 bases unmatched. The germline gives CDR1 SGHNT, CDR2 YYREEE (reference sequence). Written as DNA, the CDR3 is TGTGCCAGCAGCCCAGGGGGACTAGCGGGAGAAAATGAGCAGTTCTTC. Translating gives CASSPGGLAGENEQFF.

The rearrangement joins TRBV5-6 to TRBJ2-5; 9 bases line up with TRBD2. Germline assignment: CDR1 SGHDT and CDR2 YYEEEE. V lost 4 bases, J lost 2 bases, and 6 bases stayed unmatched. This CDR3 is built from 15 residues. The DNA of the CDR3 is TGTGCCAGCAGCCCCGCGGGGGGGGCTCAAGAGACCCAGTACTTC. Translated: CASSPAGGAQETQYF.

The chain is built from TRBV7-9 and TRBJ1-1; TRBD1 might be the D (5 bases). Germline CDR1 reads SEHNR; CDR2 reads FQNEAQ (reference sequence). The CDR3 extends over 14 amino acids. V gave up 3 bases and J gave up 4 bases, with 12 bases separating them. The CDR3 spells CASSFREAGTEAFF. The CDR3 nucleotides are TGTGCCAGCAGCTTCAGGGAAGCAGGCACTGAAGCTTTCTTT.

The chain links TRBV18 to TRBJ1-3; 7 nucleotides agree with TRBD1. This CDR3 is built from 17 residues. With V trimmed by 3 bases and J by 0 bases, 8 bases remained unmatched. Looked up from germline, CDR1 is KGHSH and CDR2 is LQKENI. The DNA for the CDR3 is TGTGCCAGCTCACCGGTAGGACAGGCGAGCTCTGGAAACACCATATATTTT. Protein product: CASSPVGQASSGNTIYF.

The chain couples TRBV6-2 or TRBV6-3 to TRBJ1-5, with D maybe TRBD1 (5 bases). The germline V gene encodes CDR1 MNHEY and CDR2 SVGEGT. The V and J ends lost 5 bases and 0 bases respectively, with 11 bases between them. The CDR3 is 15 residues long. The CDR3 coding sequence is TGTGCCAGCAGTACACAACAGGTTAGCAATCAGCCCCAGCATTTT. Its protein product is CASSTQQVSNQPQHF.

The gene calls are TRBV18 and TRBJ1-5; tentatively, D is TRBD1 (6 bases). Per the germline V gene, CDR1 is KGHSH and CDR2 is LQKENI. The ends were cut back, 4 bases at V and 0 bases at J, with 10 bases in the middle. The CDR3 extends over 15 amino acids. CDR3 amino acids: CASSREQGSNQPQHF. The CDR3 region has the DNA TGTGCCAGCTCACGAGAACAGGGTAGCAATCAGCCCCAGCATTTT.

CDR3 in amino acids: CASSLGGTGKTYEQYF. CDR3 sequence (DNA): TGTGCCAGCAGCTTGGGAGGGACAGGGAAAACCTACGAGCAGTACTTC. The V gene is TRBV5-4, the J gene TRBJ2-7, with TRBD1 matching 9 bases. V lost 0 bases, J lost 2 bases, and 6 bases stayed unmatched. Germline V gives CDR1 SGHNT, CDR2 YYREEE (reference sequence). The CDR3 is 16 amino acids.

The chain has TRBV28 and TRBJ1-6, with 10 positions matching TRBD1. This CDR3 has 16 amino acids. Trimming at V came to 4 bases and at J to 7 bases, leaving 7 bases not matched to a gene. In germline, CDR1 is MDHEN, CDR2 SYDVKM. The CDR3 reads CASSSVPGQGNSPLHF. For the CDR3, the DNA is TGTGCCAGCAGTTCTGTACCGGGACAGGGGAATTCACCCCTCCACTTT.

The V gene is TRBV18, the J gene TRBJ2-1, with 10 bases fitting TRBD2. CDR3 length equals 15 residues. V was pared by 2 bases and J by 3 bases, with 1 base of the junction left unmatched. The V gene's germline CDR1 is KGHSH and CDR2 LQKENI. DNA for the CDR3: TGTGCCAGCTCACCAACTAGCGGGGTCTACAATGAGCAGTTCTTC. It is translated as CASSPTSGVYNEQFF.

The CDR3 sequence is CASSFSGGYNEQFF. CDR3 in DNA: TGTGCCAGCAGTTTTAGCGGGGGCTACAATGAGCAGTTCTTC. The V gene is TRBV11-2, the J gene TRBJ2-1; the match to TRBD2 covers 9 bases. V lost 6 bases to trimming and J lost 3 bases; unmatched junction nucleotides: 3. The CDR3 has 14 amino acids. Germline loops: CDR1 SGHAT, CDR2 FQNNGV.

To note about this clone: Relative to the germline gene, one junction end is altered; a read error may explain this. The CDR3: CASSLAHKGGTQYF. The CDR3 DNA reads as TGTGCTAGCAGCTTAGCGCACAAGGGAGGGACCCAGTACTTC. The chain links TRBV7-7 to TRBJ2-5; D might be TRBD2 (6 bases). The CDR3 spans 14 residues. The germline V gene encodes CDR1 SSHAT and CDR2 FNYEAQ (reference sequence). The entire variable domain, with the rest obtained from reference TRBV7-7 and TRBJ2-5, is as follows: GAGVSQSPRYKVTKRGQDVTLRCDPISSHATLYWYQQALGQGPEFLTYFNYEAQPDKSGLPSDRFSAERPEGSISTLTIQRTEQRDSAMYRCASSLAHKGGTQYFGPGTRLLVL.